Listed below are T cell receptor beta chains from one sample, sequenced in a study of prognosis after radiotherapy for stage I lung cancer. TCRdb reprocessed the multiplex PCR reads via MiXCR and lists one record per CDR3 protein. The sample shows some 60,000 distinct CDR3 sequences, 26% of them seen only once. The specimen comprised PBMCs, sampled before or after stereotactic body radiation therapy (not recorded which). The receptors stem from a donor over 45 with non-small cell lung cancer. Both conserved end residues are part of each CDR3. The D gene is left open where the match is weak. Clone size, where shown, is once, few, many, or a class for clones that have expanded.

>TRBD2|many|TRBJ2-7|TRBV14
TGTGCCAGCAGCCAACTAGCGGGGGGGACCTACGAGCAGTACTTC
CASSQLAGGTYEQYF
>NA|many|TRBJ2-5|TRBV20-1
TGCAGTGCTAGACAGGCGTCAAAGACCCAGTACTTC
CSARQASKTQYF
>NA|many|TRBJ1-5|TRBV20-1
TGCAGTGCTAGAACGGGGAACCCTGCTCAGCCCCAGCATTTT
CSARTGNPAQPQHF
>NA|many|TRBJ1-3|TRBV19
TGTGCCAGTAGTCGCATCGGGGGGTTCTCTGGAAACACCATATATTTT
CASSRIGGFSGNTIYF
>NA|many|TRBJ2-7|TRBV18
TGTGCCAGCTCACCACCAAGGGGGGACGAGCAGTACTTC
CASSPPRGDEQYF
>NA|many|TRBJ1-1|TRBV5-4
TGTGCCAGCAGCTTAGATGGCTTGGTGACTGAAGCTTTCTTT
CASSLDGLVTEAFF
>NA|NA|TRBJ2-1|TRBV5-4
TGTGCCAGCAGCTTGGGCGGAAGCTCCTACAATGAGCAGTTCTTC
CASSLGGSSYNEQFF
>NA|many|TRBJ2-5|TRBV6-1
TGTGCCAGCAGTCCGGGGAGGGAGACCCAGTACTTC
CASSPGRETQYF
>NA|many|TRBJ2-1|TRBV18
TGTGCCAGCTCCTCCGGTGAGTTGGCTAGCTGGGGTGAGCAGTTCTTC
CASSSGELASWGEQFF
>TRBD2|many|TRBJ2-1|TRBV29-1
TGCAGCTTCTGGGGGACTAGCGGGGGCAATGAGCAGTTCTTC
CSFWGTSGGNEQFF
>NA|many|TRBJ1-1|TRBV6-1
TGTGCCAGCAGGATAAGGGACACTGAAGCTTTCTTT
CASRIRDTEAFF
>NA|many|TRBJ1-6|TRBV4-1
TGCGCCAGCAGCCAGACAACAGGGTTTAATTCACCCCTCCACTTT
CASSQTTGFNSPLHF
>NA|many|TRBJ2-1|TRBV20-1
TGCAGTGCTAGACGGCGGGGTACAGACAATGAGCAGTTCTTC
CSARRRGTDNEQFF
>NA|many|TRBJ1-4|TRBV6-2/TRBV6-3
TGTGCCAGCAGTTACGACACCCGGAGGGAAAAACTGTTTTTT
CASSYDTRREKLFF
>TRBD2|once|TRBJ2-3|TRBV5-1
TGCGCCATCAGCTACCAGGGACTATCGGGGGATACGCAGTATTTT
CAISYQGLSGDTQYF
>NA|many|TRBJ2-1|TRBV10-3
TGTGCCATCAGTGAAAGCTCGGAAGCGCAGTTCTTC
CAISESSEAQFF
>NA|few|TRBJ2-2|TRBV7-9
TGTGCCAGCAGCTTAGGAGGGGCGCGCACCGGGGAGCTGTTTTTT
CASSLGGARTGELFF
>NA|NA|TRBJ2-5|TRBV14
TGTGCCAGCAGCCACCCGACAGGAGGACAAGAGACCCAGTACTTC
CASSHPTGGQETQYF